This T cell receptor (beta chain) came from a study of response to subunit inactivated influenza vaccine. TCRdb used MiXCR to reprocess the RT-PCR reads, holding one entry per CDR3 protein. The top ten clones hold about 9.4% of a sample with about 570,000 distinct CDR3 sequences, about 11% of them seen once. General observations from the study: The authors offered the suggestion that each seasonal influenza vaccination recruits few new T cells.

The sample holds a few counts of this clonotype. What it binds is not known. CDR3 length equals 15 residues. V lost 1 base to trimming and J lost 3 bases, with 10 bases between them. Germline V gives CDR1 MGHRA, CDR2 YSYEKL. The V and J genes are TRBV4-1 and TRBJ1-5; D is perhaps TRBD1 (5 bases). This clonotype was obtained from a man between 50 and 59 years old who received an inactivated influenza vaccine. This sample comprised PBMCs from blood, obtained on the day of vaccination. The CDR3, as DNA: TGCGCCAGCAGCCAAGGAGGGACCCACAATCAGCCCCAGCATTTT. Amino acids: CASSQGGTHNQPQHF.